This T cell receptor beta chain originates from a study of T-cell memory formation after mild COVID-19. Ten or more counts support this clonotype. The V and J ends lost 2 bases and 1 base respectively, with 24 bases between them. The CDR3 sequence is 19 residues long. The germline CDR1 and CDR2 sequences are SGHRS and YFSETQ. MiXCR was run by TCRdb on the 5' RACE reads, yielding one entry per CDR3 protein. The top ten clones hold less than 1.5% of a sample with approximately 44,000 distinct CDR3 sequences, 6% to 9.5% of them seen once. The sequence derives from a man between 18 and 29 years old who had mild COVID-19 (a few samples of this study predate the infection). Cell type and time point are not known. Sequenced material: PBMCs or a T cell subset sorted from them (not recorded which). V and J are TRBV5-1 and TRBJ1-1; D unresolved. CDR3 region: CASSLSLRVERRSNTEAFF. The DNA for the CDR3 is TGCGCCAGCAGCTTAAGTTTGCGGGTGGAGCGACGGTCGAACACTGAAGCTTTCTTT.